The clone carrying this TCR beta chain has ten or more counts. Its antigen is still unknown. This sample is drawn from a study of CD8+CD57+ T cells in acquired aplastic anemia. The wider study: An average of about 3.4 ug of DNA was obtained from sorted CD4+ and CD8+ cells. CD4+ cell libraries from healthy donors averaged around 11 million reads.

Unmatched junction bases numbered 7, after V lost 3 bases and J lost 5 bases. The CDR3 loop spans 16 amino acids. CDR1 LNHNV and CDR2 YYDKDF come from the germline V gene (reference sequence). Study-wide results and limits: Some 31 shared CD8+ CDR3s appeared highly expressed within patients' immunodominant clones. Statistical testing detected no significant gap in CD8+ Simpson's diversity between patients and controls.

Researchers used genomic DNA as the template to profile TCR beta VDJ and CDR3. Each CDR3 protein gets one entry after TCRdb re-called the reads with MiXCR. The repertoire holds roughly 130,000 distinct CDR3 sequences, with 40% to 60% as singletons. This chain uses TRBV15 with TRBJ2-2, with TRBD1 matching 9 bases. The TCR sequence derives from a human donor in good health, serving as a control. The material sequenced was sorted CD4+, CD8+, or CD8+CD57+ T cells (not recorded which) from PBMCs. DNA for the CDR3: TGTGCCACCAGCAGGGGGACAGGGCGTAGGACCGGGGAGCTGTTTTTT. Translated, it gives CATSRGTGRRTGELFF.